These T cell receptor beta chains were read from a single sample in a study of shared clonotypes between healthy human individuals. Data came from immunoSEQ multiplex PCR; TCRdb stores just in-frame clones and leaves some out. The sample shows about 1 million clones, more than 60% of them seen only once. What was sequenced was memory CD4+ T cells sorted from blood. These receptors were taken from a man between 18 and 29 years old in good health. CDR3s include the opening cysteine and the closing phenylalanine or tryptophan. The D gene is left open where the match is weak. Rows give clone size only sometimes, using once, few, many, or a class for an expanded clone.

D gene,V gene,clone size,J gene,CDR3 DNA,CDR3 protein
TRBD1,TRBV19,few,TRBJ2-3,TGTGCCAGTAGTCAGGGGGCGCGAGGAGATACGCAGTATTTT,CASSQGARGDTQYF
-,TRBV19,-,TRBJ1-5,TGTGCCAGTAGTGCCAGGGATTTGGGCAATCAGCCCCAGCATTTT,CASSARDLGNQPQHF
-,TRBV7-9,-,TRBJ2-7,TGTGCCAGCAGCTTAGTTGGGGGCTACGAGCAGTACTTC,CASSLVGGYEQYF
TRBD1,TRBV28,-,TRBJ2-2,TGTGCCGGACGGACAGGGGTCAACACCGGGGAGCTGTTTTTT,CAGRTGVNTGELFF
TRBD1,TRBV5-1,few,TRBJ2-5,TGCGCCAGCAGCCTAGCGGGACAGGGGGTGCAAGAGACCCAGTACTTC,CASSLAGQGVQETQYF
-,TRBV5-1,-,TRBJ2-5,TGCGCCAGCAGCTTGGTGGGGTTTTTCGGAGAGACCCAGTACTTC,CASSLVGFFGETQYF
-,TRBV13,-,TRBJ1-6,TGTGCCAGCAGTCCCAGGGACGGAAATAATTCACCCCTCCACTTT,CASSPRDGNNSPLHF
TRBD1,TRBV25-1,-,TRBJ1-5,TGTGCCAGCAGGTCGACAGGGGATCAGCCCCAGCATTTT,CASRSTGDQPQHF
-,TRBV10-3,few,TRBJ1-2,TGTGCCATCAGTGAGCTGGCCTATGGCTACACCTTC,CAISELAYGYTF
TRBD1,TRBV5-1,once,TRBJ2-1,TGCGCCAGCAGCTTACTTCCCGGGACAGGGAACAATGAGCAGTTCTTC,CASSLLPGTGNNEQFF
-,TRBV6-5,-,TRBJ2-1,TGTGCCAGCAGTAATGACGTTCCTTACAATGAGCAGTTCTTC,CASSNDVPYNEQFF
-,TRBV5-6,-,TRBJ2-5,TGTGCCAGCAGCCACTTAGGAGGCAGTGTCGTCCAAGAGACCCAGTACTTC,CASSHLGGSVVQETQYF
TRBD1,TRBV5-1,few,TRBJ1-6,TGCGCCAGCAGCCTCCGGGACAGTAATTCACCCCTCCACTTT,CASSLRDSNSPLHF
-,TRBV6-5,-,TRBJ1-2,TGTGCCAGCAGTGAAGGGTCTTCCTACACCTTC,CASSEGSSYTF
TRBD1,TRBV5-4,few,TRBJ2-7,TGTGCCAGCAGCCTACCAGGGGGCTCCTACGAGCAGTACTTC,CASSLPGGSYEQYF
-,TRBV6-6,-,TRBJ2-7,TGTGCCAGCAGTTACTCGAAAGGCGGGGCCACCTACGAGCAGTACTTC,CASSYSKGGATYEQYF
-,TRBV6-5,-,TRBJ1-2,TGTGCCAGCAGTTACCCGGGAATGGGGGACTATGGCTACACCTTC,CASSYPGMGDYGYTF
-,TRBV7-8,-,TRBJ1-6,TGTGCCAGCAGCTTAGGATTGCAGGGCTATAATTCACCCCTCCACTTT,CASSLGLQGYNSPLHF
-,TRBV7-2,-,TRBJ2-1,TGTGCCAGCAGCTTGAGCTGGATGGCCTACAATGAGCAGTTCTTC,CASSLSWMAYNEQFF
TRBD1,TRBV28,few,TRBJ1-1,TGTGCCAGCAGTCGGTTGACAGGGGCGAGCACTGAAGCTTTCTTT,CASSRLTGASTEAFF
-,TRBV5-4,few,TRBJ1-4,TGTGCCAGCAGCCTAGGGGGGGGCTTTTCTAATGAAAAACTGTTTTTT,CASSLGGGFSNEKLFF
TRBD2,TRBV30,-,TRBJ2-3,TGTGCCTGCGGCGCGGGGGGGCCCCTCGGCACAGATACGCAGTATTTT,CACGAGGPLGTDTQYF
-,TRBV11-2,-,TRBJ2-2,TGTGCCAGCAGCTTATCTAACCCCAACACCGGGGAGCTGTTTTTT,CASSLSNPNTGELFF
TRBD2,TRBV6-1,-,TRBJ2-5,TGTGCCAGCAGACACGGGACTAGGGCCCAAGAGACCCAGTACTTC,CASRHGTRAQETQYF
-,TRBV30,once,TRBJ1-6,TGTGCCTGGAGTTTGTCGGGGTTACAGAGCTCCTATAATTCACCCCTCCACTTT,CAWSLSGLQSSYNSPLHF
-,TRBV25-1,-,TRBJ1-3,TGTGCCAGCAGTGAATACAACTCTGGAAACACCATATATTTT,CASSEYNSGNTIYF
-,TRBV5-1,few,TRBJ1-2,TGCGCCAGCAGCTTGGATAGGGTCCTCTATGGCTACACCTTC,CASSLDRVLYGYTF
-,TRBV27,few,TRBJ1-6,TGTGCCAGCAGTTTCGATGCGCCGACAGGCCCCTATAATTCACCCCTCCACTTT,CASSFDAPTGPYNSPLHF
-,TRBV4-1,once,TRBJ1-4,TGCGCCAGCAGCCAAGACCCGGGCCCTCTTAATGAAAAACTGTTTTTT,CASSQDPGPLNEKLFF
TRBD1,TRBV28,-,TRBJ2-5,TGTGCCAGCAGTTTTCAGGGGAAGGGGGCCCAAGAGACCCAGTACTTC,CASSFQGKGAQETQYF
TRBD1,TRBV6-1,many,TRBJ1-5,TGTGCCAGCAGCATCACAGGGGGAGGCAATCAGCCCCAGCATTTT,CASSITGGGNQPQHF
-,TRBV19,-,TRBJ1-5,TGTGCCAGTAACCCTGGACGGTTTAGCAATCAGCCCCAGCATTTT,CASNPGRFSNQPQHF
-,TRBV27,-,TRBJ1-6,TGTGCCAGCAGTGGAAACAGGATAGTCGATAATTCACCCCTCCACTTT,CASSGNRIVDNSPLHF
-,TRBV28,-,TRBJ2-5,TGTGCCACTCGACACGGGGGCGCAGGCCAAGAGACCCAGTACTTC,CATRHGGAGQETQYF
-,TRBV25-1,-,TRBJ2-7,TGTGCCAGCAGTCGAGGGGGGATCGGGGCCTACGAGCAGTACTTC,CASSRGGIGAYEQYF
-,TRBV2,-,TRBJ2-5,TGTGCCAGCAGTCCGAGTAGGGAGACCCAGTACTTC,CASSPSRETQYF
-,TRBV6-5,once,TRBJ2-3,TGTGCCAGCAGGGAATCAGATACGCAGTATTTT,CASRESDTQYF
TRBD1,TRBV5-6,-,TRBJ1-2,TGTGCCAGCAGCATACAGGGGATTCAGGGCTACACCTTC,CASSIQGIQGYTF
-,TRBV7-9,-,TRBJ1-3,TGTGCCAGCAGCTTTCGGACAGACCACTCTGGAAACACCATATATTTT,CASSFRTDHSGNTIYF
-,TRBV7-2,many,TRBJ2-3,TGTGCCAGCAGCTCGTGGGGTTTTGGCACAGATACGCAGTATTTT,CASSSWGFGTDTQYF
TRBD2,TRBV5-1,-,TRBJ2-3,TGCGCCAGCAGCGGAGGCGGGGGATCAGATACGCAGTATTTT,CASSGGGGSDTQYF